The entry that follows covers one T cell receptor (beta chain) sequence. The antigen is not known. The sample comes from a study of vaccination effects on CD4 cells after COVID-19. Across the study: The post-vaccine samples were taken, at the median, 72 days after the second dose. General study points: After vaccination, at late timepoints, clones induced by infection and by vaccine contracted markedly.

The CDR3 covers 14 residues. The ends were cut back, 1 base at V and 4 bases at J, with 6 bases in the middle. Germline V gene lookup returns CDR1 SGHDT and CDR2 YYEEEE. Within the ViraFEST assay, antigen-specific CD4+ T cells underwent expansion with viral peptide pools prior to sequencing. It was after approximately 11 days of culture that CD4+ T cells were isolated. Vaccine administered to participants consisted of two doses of either BNT162b2 or mRNA-1273. Vaccine recipients lacked prior SARS-CoV-2 infection and had negative nucleocapsid antibodies. Method: immunoSEQ multiplex PCR; TCRdb's copy keeps in-frame clones and lacks some. Here the sample spans tens of thousands of clones, around 82% being singletons.

Sequences were derived from CD4+ T cells from PBMCs cultured with HCoV-OC43 spike peptides, sampled after COVID-19 vaccination. Subset described: HCoV-OC43 spike overlapping peptide pool stimulation. The V and J genes are TRBV5-6 and TRBJ1-6; unclear D gene. The TCR was taken from a human donor who received a COVID-19 vaccine. CDR3 sequence: CASSLSSYNSPLHF. The CDR3 coding sequence is TGTGCCAGCAGCTTGTCCAGTTATAATTCACCCCTCCACTTT.